Below are 28 T cell receptor beta chains sequenced from a single sample in a study of T cell responses to AZD1222 COVID-19 vaccine. Method: immunoSEQ multiplex PCR; TCRdb's copy keeps in-frame clones and lacks some. The sample consists of approximately 81,000 clones, 83% of them appearing once. The sequenced sample was peripheral blood, obtained 28 days after the second AZD1222 dose. The receptor source for this set is an adult who received the AZD1222 COVID-19 vaccine.

This clone was counted a single time. The chain employs TRBV2 and TRBJ1-3, with TRBD1 as a possible D gene (5 bases). Trimming took 0 bases from V and 0 from J, leaving 9 bases between them. The germline V gene encodes CDR1 SNHLY and CDR2 FYNNEI. CDR3 length: 16 amino acids. CDR3 DNA sequence: TGTGCCAGCAGTGAAGCGCAGGGAATCTCTGGAAACACCATATATTTT. This translates into CASSEAQGISGNTIYF.

V gene TRBV6-4 combines with J gene TRBJ1-1, with a tentative D call TRBD1 (5 bases). This CDR3 region has 12 residues. Trimming cost V 9 bases and J 4 bases, with 12 bases left between them. The V gene's germline CDR1 is MRHNA and CDR2 SNTAGT. The DNA for the CDR3 is TGTGCCAGTCCGGGTAGGGGCACTGAAGCTTTCTTT. This gives the protein CASPGRGTEAFF.

The J gene is TRBJ2-7, the V gene TRBV29-1; weak D call: TRBD1 (6 bases). The CDR3 contains 14 residues. V was shortened by 4 bases and J by 3 bases, with 16 bases between the two germline ends. Per germline, CDR1 SQVTM and CDR2 ANQGSEA. The CDR3 DNA is TGCAGCGTTGTGAGGGACACACTCTACTACGAGCAGTACTTC. Translated, it gives CSVVRDTLYYEQYF.

The CDR3, as DNA: TGTGCCAGCAGCTTGGGGACACGACAAGAGACCCAGTACTTC. Its protein is CASSLGTRQETQYF. The chain joins TRBV5-6 to TRBJ2-5; D perhaps matches TRBD1 (5 bases). Trimming removed 0 bases at V and 2 bases at J, with 8 bases between. Per the germline V gene, CDR1 is SGHDT and CDR2 is YYEEEE. The CDR3 consists of 14 residues.

J is TRBJ2-2 and V is TRBV19, with 8 bases fitting TRBD1. With 4 bases clipped from V and 9 bases from J, the junction kept 10 bases outside the gene matches. CDR1 is LNHDA, CDR2 SQIVND, per germline (reference sequence). The CDR3 contains 15 residues. This chain's CDR3 is CASSTPGGQAWELFF. CDR3 DNA sequence: TGTGCCAGTAGTACCCCAGGGGGCCAAGCGTGGGAGCTGTTTTTT.

The V call is TRBV20-1, the J call TRBJ1-2; tentatively, D is TRBD1 (5 bases). The germline V gene has CDR1 DFQATT and CDR2 SNEGSKA (reference sequence). The CDR3 is 14 residues long. The germline V and J ends were trimmed by 3 bases and 4 bases, with 15 bases remaining between them. As DNA, the CDR3 is TGCAGTGCTAGTTTACGGGAAGGGGTCTATGGCTACACCTTC. This sequence encodes CSASLREGVYGYTF.

This chain joins TRBV13 and TRBJ2-6; D gene unclear. This CDR3 has 15 residues. Trimming pared 0 bases from V and 1 base from J, leaving 4 bases between. The germline gives CDR1 PRHDT, CDR2 FYEKMQ (reference sequence). CDR3 protein: CASSLGVSGANVLTF. CDR3 in DNA: TGTGCCAGCAGCTTAGGGGTGTCTGGGGCCAACGTCCTGACTTTC.

V gene TRBV7-3 combines with J gene TRBJ1-2; 10 bases align to TRBD1. V gave up 5 bases and J gave up 8 bases; unmatched junction bases: 8. This CDR3 spans 14 amino acids. Germline lookup yields CDR1 SGHTA and CDR2 FQGTGA. CDR3 amino acids: CASSPRGTGDGYTF. Here the CDR3 DNA reads TGTGCCAGCAGCCCGCGCGGGACAGGGGACGGCTACACCTTC.

The chain carries TRBV28 and TRBJ2-7; unclear D gene. Trimming pared 6 bases from V and 4 bases from J, leaving 16 bases between. Germline CDR1 and CDR2: MDHEN and SYDVKM. CDR3 size: 14 residues. Here the CDR3 reads CASSPPSGRYEQYF. The CDR3, as DNA: TGTGCCAGCAGCCCCCCCTCAGGTCGTTACGAGCAGTACTTC.

The genes are TRBV11-2 and TRBJ1-5; D is possibly TRBD1 (6 bases). Trimming removed 5 bases at V and 4 bases at J, with 21 bases between. This CDR3 comprises 17 residues. Germline-derived CDR1 and CDR2 are SGHAT and FQNNGV. The CDR3 nucleotides are TGTGCCAGCAGCGGAAGCGAGGGGGGTTTTGGTAATCAGCCCCAGCATTTT. It translates to CASSGSEGGFGNQPQHF.

V is TRBV2 and J is TRBJ1-5; the match to TRBD1 covers 7 bases. The CDR3 consists of 14 residues. The V segment lost 3 bases and the J segment 8 bases; nucleotides outside the gene matches: 7. Germline V lookup: CDR1 SNHLY, CDR2 FYNNEI. CDR3 DNA sequence: TGTGCCAGCAGTGACCCAGGGGGGATAGAGCCCCAGCATTTT. Amino acids: CASSDPGGIEPQHF.

V usage is TRBV28 and J usage is TRBJ2-7; 15 bases agree with TRBD2. The CDR3 length is 19 residues. The trim removed 6 bases at V and 0 bases at J, leaving 12 bases unmatched. Germline V CDR1 and CDR2: MDHEN, SYDVKM. The CDR3 DNA sequence: TGTGCCAGCAGACCTGCTCCGGGACTAGCGGGAGGCAGCTCCTACGAGCAGTACTTC. It codes for CASRPAPGLAGGSSYEQYF.

The CDR3 reads CASSYQRLAGGREGPEAFF. In nucleotides, the CDR3 is TGTGCCAGCAGTTATCAGCGGCTGGCAGGGGGCAGAGAAGGCCCTGAAGCTTTCTTT. This chain links TRBV6-2 or TRBV6-3 with TRBJ1-1, with 8 bases identical to TRBD1. V lost 3 bases and J lost 6; bases outside the gene matches: 21. CDR3 length: 19 amino acids. The germline V gene has CDR1 MNHEY and CDR2 SVGEGT.

This sequence joins TRBV27 and TRBJ2-7, with TRBD1 as a possible D gene (6 bases). There are 15 residues in the CDR3. Germline assignment: CDR1 MNHEY and CDR2 SMNVEV (reference sequence). Trimming took 1 base from V and 3 from J, leaving 13 bases between them. CDR3 sequence (DNA): TGTGCCAGCAGTTTATTCCCGGGACAAAGCTACGAGCAGTACTTC. The encoded protein is CASSLFPGQSYEQYF.

The J gene is TRBJ2-1, the V gene TRBV11-2; TRBD2 agrees at 12 bases. CDR3 length: 16 residues. CDR1 is SGHAT and CDR2 is FQNNGV in the germline V gene. Trimming cost V 5 bases and J 4 bases; bases outside gene matches: 6. CDR3 region: CASSLPLAGGYNEQFF. CDR3 nucleotides: TGTGCCAGCAGCCTCCCACTAGCGGGAGGTTACAATGAGCAGTTCTTC.

This clone was seen a single time. The V call is TRBV4-1, the J call TRBJ1-5, with no clear D. Germline V lookup: CDR1 MGHRA, CDR2 YSYEKL. The V gene lost 1 base and the J gene lost 3 bases, with 13 bases spanning the gap. This CDR3 is 16 amino acids long. The CDR3 DNA reads as TGCGCCAGCAGCCAAGGTCGGGGAGGTCCCAATCAGCCCCAGCATTTT. Protein product: CASSQGRGGPNQPQHF.

This rearrangement joins TRBV20-1 to TRBJ1-2; TRBD1 matches 7 bases. Germline V gene sequence: CDR1 DFQATT, CDR2 SNEGSKA (reference sequence). Trimming at V came to 3 bases and at J to 6 bases, leaving 7 bases not matched to a gene. The CDR3 totals 13 residues. CDR3 amino acids: CSASEGAMDGYTF. The CDR3 DNA follows: TGCAGTGCTAGTGAGGGGGCTATGGATGGCTACACCTTC.

The chain couples TRBV30 to TRBJ1-3, with unresolved D. Per the germline V gene, CDR1 is GTSNPN and CDR2 is SVGIG (reference sequence). V was trimmed by 1 base and J by 2 bases, leaving 6 bases between them. The CDR3 runs to 13 residues. CDR3 residues: CAWSGSPGNTIYF. For the CDR3, the DNA is TGTGCCTGGAGTGGAAGTCCTGGAAACACCATATATTTT.

This clone is a singleton in its sample. The chain combines TRBV5-1 with TRBJ2-3; 11 nucleotides match TRBD2. V shed 0 bases and J 4 bases; nucleotides not matched to a gene: 7. The germline V gene has CDR1 SGHRS and CDR2 YFSETQ. The CDR3 totals 17 residues. The CDR3 is CASSLVQLAGESDTQYF. Here the CDR3 DNA reads TGCGCCAGCAGCTTGGTCCAACTAGCGGGAGAGTCAGATACGCAGTATTTT.

The chain joins TRBV6-2 or TRBV6-3 to TRBJ2-7, with a weak D call TRBD2 (6 bases). The CDR3 has 15 residues. The V and J ends lost 2 bases and 4 bases respectively, with 15 bases between them. Per the germline V gene, CDR1 is MNHEY and CDR2 is SVGEGT. This CDR3 reads CASSYLMTSLYEQYF. The CDR3 bases are TGTGCCAGCAGTTACCTAATGACTAGTTTGTACGAGCAGTACTTC.

V gene TRBV3-1 (or the pseudogene TRBV3-2) combines with J gene TRBJ2-2, with TRBD1 identical over 10 bases. Germline-derived CDR1 and CDR2 are LGHDT and YNNKEL (reference sequence). With 0 bases clipped from V and 4 bases from J, the junction kept 14 bases outside the gene matches. The CDR3 has 20 amino acids. The DNA of the CDR3 is TGTGCCAGCAGCCAAGAACCCGGGGACAGGGGATTTTCTGGCACCGGGGAGCTGTTTTTT. It translates to CASSQEPGDRGFSGTGELFF.

This chain joins TRBV28 and TRBJ2-5; D is uncertain. The V end was cut by 11 bases, the J end by 4 bases, with 14 bases between. Germline lookup yields CDR1 MDHEN and CDR2 SYDVKM. This CDR3 has 12 amino acids. The CDR3, as DNA: TGTGCCTTAGGGATGCCCGGAGAGACCCAGTACTTC. Translating it yields CALGMPGETQYF.

CDR3 region: CASSLDLLTSGRQETQYF. As DNA, the CDR3 is TGTGCCAGCAGCTTAGACCTGTTGACTAGCGGTCGACAAGAGACCCAGTACTTC. J is TRBJ2-5 and V is TRBV7-2, with TRBD2 matching over 9 bases. The CDR3 covers 18 residues. Per the germline V gene, CDR1 is SGHTA and CDR2 is FQGNSA. Trimming took 1 base from V and 2 from J; bases not matched to a gene: 11.

The CDR3 sequence: CASSPPGLHF. The CDR3 DNA follows: TGTGCCAGCTCACCCCCAGGCCTCCACTTT. The chain recombines TRBV18 with TRBJ1-6; D ambiguous. This CDR3 is built from 10 residues. The ends were cut back, 3 bases at V and 15 bases at J, with 6 bases in the middle. From germline, CDR1 is KGHSH and CDR2 LQKENI.

The count of this clone is one. V is TRBV6-2 or TRBV6-3 and J is TRBJ2-1; 10 bases fit TRBD2. From germline, CDR1 is MNHEY and CDR2 SVGEGT. The CDR3 spans 15 residues. Trimming took 2 bases from V and 8 from J; bases not matched to a gene: 6. CDR3 amino acids: CASSYLGLASHEQFF. Written as DNA, the CDR3 is TGTGCCAGCAGTTACCTGGGACTAGCGTCCCATGAGCAGTTCTTC.

The chain has TRBV5-4 and TRBJ2-7; 8 bases fit TRBD2. V dropped 4 bases and J dropped 5; count of bases not matched to a gene: 14. The CDR3 runs 16 residues. Germline V gives CDR1 SGHNT, CDR2 YYREEE (reference sequence). The CDR3, as DNA: TGTGCCAGCAGCCGGGGATTCGGGGGGGCTCACGACGAGCAGTACTTC. This gives the protein CASSRGFGGAHDEQYF.

This chain connects TRBV28 to TRBJ2-1, with D perhaps matching TRBD2 (5 bases). Trimming took off 3 bases at V and 15 bases at J, with 18 bases between the two ends. The CDR3 length is 13 residues. Per germline, CDR1 MDHEN and CDR2 SYDVKM. The CDR3 DNA reads as TGTGCCAGCAGTTTTCTCTCCGGGGTAGCATTGTTCTTC. It codes for CASSFLSGVALFF.

CDR3 nucleotide sequence: TGTGCCAGCAGTGAAAAGCCCGGAGGGTCGGGCTACACCTTC. It translates to CASSEKPGGSGYTF. The rearrangement links TRBV6-4 to TRBJ1-2; D gene uncertain. Trimming removed 3 bases at V and 8 bases at J, with 16 bases between. CDR1 and CDR2 from the germline V gene are MRHNA and SNTAGT. CDR3 length: 14 amino acids.